The 21 T cell receptor beta chains presented below share a single source sample, sequenced in a study of cytomegalovirus exposure and HLA in healthy donors. Both 60 Vbeta primers and 13 Jbeta primers went into the PCR. Only in-frame clones appear in the TCRdb table, and some are missing; sequencing was by immunoSEQ multiplex PCR. This table has roughly 200,000 clones, more than 65% appearing once. The sample was PBMCs. The source is a woman aged 25 to 39 in good health and CMV-seronegative.

With respect to this clone: Other DNA sequences in the same sample also yield this CDR3. This sequence joins TRBV11-2 and TRBJ1-5, with 9 bases that match TRBD1. Unmatched junction bases numbered 1, after V lost 3 bases and J lost 4 bases. The CDR3 spans 14 residues. Germline CDR1 and CDR2: SGHAT and FQNNGV. In DNA form, the CDR3 reads TGTGCCAGCAGCTTCGACAGGGGGAATCAGCCCCAGCATTTT. Encoded protein: CASSFDRGNQPQHF.

With respect to this clone: This same CDR3 is encoded by further DNA sequences in the sample. The rearrangement links TRBV7-9 to TRBJ2-5, with a possible D match to TRBD1 (7 bases). Germline loops: CDR1 SEHNR, CDR2 FQNEAQ (reference sequence). V was pared by 6 bases and J by 1 base, with 18 bases between. The CDR3 has 16 residues. This chain's CDR3 is CASRAGRQGLQETQYF. The CDR3, as DNA: TGTGCCAGCAGAGCGGGCCGACAGGGCCTCCAAGAGACCCAGTACTTC.

This clone was seen just once. The chain recombines TRBV29-1 with TRBJ1-4, with D perhaps TRBD1 (5 bases). The CDR3 length is 14 residues. Trimming shortened V by 0 bases and J by 5 bases, and 10 bases separated the two germline ends. Germline V CDR1 and CDR2: SQVTM, ANQGSEA. The chain's CDR3 is CSVEDPRTNEKLFF. The CDR3 region has the DNA TGCAGCGTTGAAGATCCTAGGACAAATGAAAAACTGTTTTTT.

The gene calls are TRBV7-2 and TRBJ2-7; D is undetermined. Germline values: CDR1 SGHTA, CDR2 FQGNSA. The CDR3 spans 17 residues. Trimming pared 0 bases from V and 3 bases from J, leaving 18 bases between. The CDR3 loop is CASSLALLTHPLYEQYF. DNA of the CDR3: TGTGCCAGCAGCTTAGCGCTTCTCACGCACCCACTCTACGAGCAGTACTTC.

The V gene is TRBV29-1, the J gene TRBJ2-2; TRBD2 might be the D (6 bases). The CDR3 sequence is 14 residues long. Trimming shortened V by 8 bases and J by 3 bases, and 16 bases separated the two germline ends. The germline V gene encodes CDR1 SQVTM and CDR2 ANQGSEA. DNA of the CDR3: TGCAGCTACCGGACTAACGGGTACACCGGGGAGCTGTTTTTT. It translates to CSYRTNGYTGELFF.

The V call is TRBV6-1, the J call TRBJ2-3; TRBD1 might be the D (5 bases). The ends were cut back, 7 bases at V and 5 bases at J, with 16 bases in the middle. The CDR3 length is 14 residues. The V gene's germline CDR1 is MNHNS and CDR2 SASEGT. CDR3 nucleotides: TGTGCCAGCAAAACCGAATTCCAGGGAGATACGCAGTATTTT. Amino acids: CASKTEFQGDTQYF.

The chain employs TRBV18 and TRBJ1-1; 10 nucleotides agree with TRBD1. Per the germline V gene, CDR1 is KGHSH and CDR2 is LQKENI. This CDR3 is built from 15 residues. V dropped 4 bases and J dropped 5; count of bases not matched to a gene: 7. DNA of the CDR3: TGTGCCAGCTCACGGGAGGGACAGGGGATTACTGAAGCTTTCTTT. Amino acids: CASSREGQGITEAFF.

This sequence joins TRBV2 and TRBJ1-4; 11 bases line up with TRBD1. Germline V gene data show CDR1 as SNHLY and CDR2 as FYNNEI. The V and J ends lost 2 bases and 8 bases, in that order; junction bases with no gene match: 4. The CDR3 runs 15 residues. The chain's CDR3 is CASSEQGQGEEKLFF. CDR3 nucleotide sequence: TGTGCCAGCAGTGAACAGGGACAGGGGGAAGAAAAACTGTTTTTT.

The rearrangement joins TRBV5-6 to TRBJ2-7; 9 bases map to TRBD2. The germline CDR1 and CDR2 sequences are SGHDT and YYEEEE. With V trimmed by 0 bases and J by 2 bases, 3 bases remained unmatched. There are 15 residues in the CDR3. The CDR3 loop is CASSLAGGGAYEQYF. The CDR3 nucleotides read TGTGCCAGCAGCTTGGCCGGCGGGGGGGCCTACGAGCAGTACTTC.

This clone was detected a few times. The chain recombines TRBV10-3 with TRBJ1-2; 10 bases map to TRBD1. From germline, CDR1 is ENHRY and CDR2 SYGVKD. CDR3 length equals 16 residues. Trimming took 2 bases from V and 6 from J; bases not matched to a gene: 9. CDR3 in DNA: TGTGCCATCAGTGAGAGACAGGGGGCTCCTGGTCATGGCTACACCTTC. Encoded protein: CAISERQGAPGHGYTF.

A note on this clone: Within the sample, other DNA sequences also encode this same CDR3. The genes are TRBV7-9 and TRBJ2-3; D possibly corresponds to TRBD2 (7 bases). The CDR3 length is 16 residues. V was clipped by 5 bases and J by 3 bases, with 18 bases between them. Germline V gives CDR1 SEHNR, CDR2 FQNEAQ (reference sequence). The CDR3 reads CASSPREGQGTDTQYF. Written as DNA, the CDR3 is TGTGCCAGCAGCCCTAGGGAGGGTCAGGGGACAGATACGCAGTATTTT.

The V call is TRBV25-1, the J call TRBJ1-2; 9 bases are shared with TRBD1. Germline V gives CDR1 MGHDK, CDR2 SYGVNS. V lost 3 bases, J lost 7 bases, and 9 bases stayed unmatched. CDR3 length: 15 residues. CDR3 in amino acids: CASSELGTGRVGYTF. The DNA for the CDR3 is TGTGCCAGCAGTGAGCTGGGGACAGGGAGAGTTGGCTACACCTTC.

The V and J genes are TRBV28 and TRBJ2-5; possible D gene TRBD1, 6 bases. V dropped 4 bases and J dropped 4 bases, with 16 bases sitting between them. This CDR3 is built from 15 residues. Germline values: CDR1 MDHEN, CDR2 SYDVKM. The CDR3 is CASSSRSNRAETQYF. The DNA for the CDR3 is TGTGCCAGCAGTTCACGATCAAACAGGGCAGAGACCCAGTACTTC.

The CDR3: CASSSPGTPSGYTF. The CDR3 DNA reads TGTGCCAGCAGTTCGCCCGGGACACCCAGCGGCTACACCTTC. The rearrangement uses TRBV25-1 and TRBJ1-2; possibly TRBD1 for D (6 bases). Germline V CDR1 and CDR2: MGHDK, SYGVNS. V dropped 5 bases and J dropped 8 bases, with 18 bases sitting between them. This CDR3 is built from 14 residues.

This chain connects TRBV13 to TRBJ1-3; no clear D. The CDR3 spans 16 residues. The V end was cut by 1 base, the J end by 0 bases, with 10 bases between. Germline values: CDR1 PRHDT, CDR2 FYEKMQ (reference sequence). The CDR3 loop is CASSLDIGRSGNTIYF. The CDR3 coding sequence is TGTGCCAGCAGCTTAGATATTGGGCGCTCTGGAAACACCATATATTTT.

There are a few counts of this clone. This rearrangement joins TRBV7-8 to TRBJ2-1, with 8 bases fitting TRBD1. Trimming cost V 5 bases and J 0 bases; bases outside gene matches: 3. Germline assignment: CDR1 SGHVS and CDR2 FQNEAQ. The CDR3 loop spans 15 amino acids. CDR3 coding DNA: TGTGCCAGCAGCGCCGGGACAGGCTCCTACAATGAGCAGTTCTTC. This sequence encodes CASSAGTGSYNEQFF.

The rearrangement joins TRBV9 to TRBJ2-7; the D gene is possibly TRBD1 (6 bases). With 3 bases removed from V and 0 bases from J, the gap between germline ends came to 10 bases. The germline V gene has CDR1 SGDLS and CDR2 YYNGEE. This CDR3 is built from 14 residues. Written as DNA, the CDR3 is TGTGCCAGCAGCGCGATGGACAGCTCCTACGAGCAGTACTTC. Translating gives CASSAMDSSYEQYF.

The chain has TRBV4-2 and TRBJ2-1; 9 bases are a match to TRBD2. The V gene end was trimmed by 3 bases and the J gene end by 0 bases; junction bases not matched to a gene: 3. Germline CDR1 is LGHNA and CDR2 is YNFKEQ. This CDR3 region has 16 residues. The CDR3 region is CASSHQLAGSYNEQFF. CDR3 nucleotides: TGTGCCAGCAGCCACCAACTAGCGGGCTCCTACAATGAGCAGTTCTTC.

The chain uses TRBV7-8 and TRBJ1-1; D is possibly TRBD1 (5 bases). The germline gives CDR1 SGHVS, CDR2 FQNEAQ. V lost 1 base and J 8 bases, leaving 14 bases between the germline ends. The CDR3 is made up of 14 amino acids. CDR3 sequence reads: CASSLGFRDLEAFF. DNA for the CDR3: TGTGCCAGCAGCTTAGGTTTCCGGGACTTGGAAGCTTTCTTT. The full variable domain, with the rest looked up from reference TRBV7-8 and TRBJ1-1, is GAGVSQSPRYKVAKRGQDVALRCDPISGHVSLFWYQQALGQGPEFLTYFQNEAQLDKSGLPSDRFFAERPEGSVSTLKIQRTQQEDSAVYLCASSLGFRDLEAFFGQGTRLTVV.

This clone was detected only a few times. The chain joins TRBV2 to TRBJ2-7; the match to TRBD1 covers 9 bases. Germline V CDR1 and CDR2: SNHLY, FYNNEI. The J segment lost 4 bases and the V segment lost 6 bases, leaving 10 bases of the junction unmatched. This CDR3 region has 15 residues. CDR3 sequence reads: CASRAGTGKFYEQYF. DNA for the CDR3: TGTGCCAGCAGAGCCGGGACAGGGAAGTTTTACGAGCAGTACTTC.

The genes are TRBV15 and TRBJ1-1; D unclear. CDR3 length: 13 amino acids. Germline CDR1 reads LNHNV; CDR2 reads YYDKDF (reference sequence). The ends were cut back, 1 base at V and 1 base at J, with 4 bases in the middle. The CDR3, as DNA: TGTGCCACCAGCAGAGTGAGGAACACTGAAGCTTTCTTT. Its translation is CATSRVRNTEAFF.